The 7 T cell receptor beta chains presented below share a single source sample, sequenced in a study of cytomegalovirus exposure and HLA in healthy donors (dated by TCRdb to about 2017). The library was generated by the immunoSEQ multiplex PCR assay. The multiplex PCR relied on a mix of 60 forward primers for TCR Vbeta segments and 13 reverse primers for TCR Jbeta segments. TCRdb's version of the immuneACCESS table is confined to in-frame rearrangements and falls short of the full clone set. An unresolved V gene accounts for under half of the shortfall where checked; the remainder is of unknown origin. This sample comprises some 200,000 clones, approximately 65% of them detected only once. About 3.2% of the sample goes to the ten largest clones. Source material: PBMCs. These TCRs come from a man aged 40-55 years in good health and CMV-seronegative.

The sample holds a few counts of this clone. The rearrangement joins TRBV7-2 to TRBJ2-1, with 11 bases lining up with TRBD2. Germline assignment: CDR1 SGHTA and CDR2 FQGNSA. This CDR3 is built from 14 residues. V was clipped by 4 bases and J by 9 bases; unmatched bases: 5. In DNA, the CDR3 is TGTGCCAGCAGCTGGGGGCTAGCGGGAGGTGAGCAGTTCTTC. It yields the protein CASSWGLAGGEQFF.

The V call is TRBV20-1, the J call TRBJ1-1; D is perhaps TRBD1 (6 bases). Trimming shortened V by 1 base and J by 10 bases, and 10 bases separated the two germline ends. CDR3 length equals 11 residues. CDR1 and CDR2 from the germline V gene are DFQATT and SNEGSKA (reference sequence). The CDR3 bases are TGCAGTGCTAGAGCGGACAGAGGAGCTTTCTTT. This codes for CSARADRGAFF.

The rearrangement uses TRBV30 and TRBJ2-5; a possible D gene is TRBD1 (5 bases). Germline V gene sequence: CDR1 GTSNPN, CDR2 SVGIG (reference sequence). CDR3 length: 13 residues. The V and J ends lost 2 bases and 4 bases respectively, with 11 bases between them. CDR3 nucleotides: TGTGCCTGGAGTTTAGGGCAGGGAGAGACCCAGTACTTC. Translation: CAWSLGQGETQYF.

CDR3 sequence (DNA): TGTGCCAGTAGTGCCCGGACTAGCGATAGCTCCTACAATGAGCAGTTCTTC. Translation gives CASSARTSDSSYNEQFF. The chain recombines TRBV19 with TRBJ2-1, with 9 nucleotides matching TRBD2. The CDR3 extends over 17 amino acids. Trimming cost V 5 bases and J 0 bases; bases outside gene matches: 8. CDR1 is LNHDA, CDR2 SQIVND, per germline (reference sequence).

The rearrangement joins TRBV7-9 to TRBJ1-1; perhaps TRBD1 as D (5 bases). V was clipped by 5 bases and J by 7 bases, with 14 bases between them. CDR1 is SEHNR, CDR2 FQNEAQ, per germline (reference sequence). The CDR3 is 13 residues long. Here the CDR3 DNA reads TGTGCCAGCAGCCGCGGGGCACTCAGTGAAGCTTTCTTT. Its translation: CASSRGALSEAFF. The complete variable domain, with remaining parts taken from reference TRBV7-9 and TRBJ1-1, reads DTGVSQNPRHKITKRGQNVTFRCDPISEHNRLYWYRQTLGQGPEFLTYFQNEAQLEKSRLLSDRFSAERPKGSFSTLEIQRTEQGDSAMYLCASSRGALSEAFFGQGTRLTVV.

This chain uses TRBV6-5 with TRBJ2-1, with 9 nucleotides matching TRBD2. CDR1 and CDR2 from the germline V gene are MNHEY and SVGAGI. The CDR3 spans 16 residues. V was pared by 0 bases and J by 6 bases, with 6 bases of the junction left unmatched. CDR3 protein: CASSYSGLASANEQFF. The DNA for the CDR3 is TGTGCCAGCAGTTACTCGGGACTAGCTTCAGCCAATGAGCAGTTCTTC.

The chain carries TRBV6-5 and TRBJ1-5; possible D gene TRBD1, 5 bases. V lost 5 bases, J lost 5 bases, and 16 bases lay in between. CDR1 and CDR2 from the germline V gene are MNHEY and SVGAGI. The CDR3 is 15 residues long. CDR3 sequence: CASSPTGTGDQPQHF. The CDR3 DNA sequence: TGTGCCAGCAGTCCGACCGGGACGGGAGATCAGCCCCAGCATTTT.